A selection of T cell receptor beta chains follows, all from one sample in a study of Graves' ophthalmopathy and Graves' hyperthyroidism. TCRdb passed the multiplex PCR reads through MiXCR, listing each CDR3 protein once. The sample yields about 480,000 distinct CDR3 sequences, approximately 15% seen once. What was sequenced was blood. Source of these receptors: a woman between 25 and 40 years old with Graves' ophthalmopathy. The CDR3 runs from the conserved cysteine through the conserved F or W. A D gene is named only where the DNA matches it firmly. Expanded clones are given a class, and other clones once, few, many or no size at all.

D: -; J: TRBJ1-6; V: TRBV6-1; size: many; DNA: TGTGCCAGCAGTGAAGCCCAGGGCAGTAGTTCACCCCTCCACTTT; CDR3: CASSEAQGSSSPLHF
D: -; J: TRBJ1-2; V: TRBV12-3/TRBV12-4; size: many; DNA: TGTGCCAGCACCCCTTCTGGGTTCTATGGCTACACCTTC; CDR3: CASTPSGFYGYTF
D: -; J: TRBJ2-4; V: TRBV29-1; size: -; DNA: TGCAGCACTTCACTCCCCAGCAAGCAAAACATTCAGTACTTC; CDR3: CSTSLPSKQNIQYF
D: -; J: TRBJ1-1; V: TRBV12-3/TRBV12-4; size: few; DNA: TGTGCCAGCACTCGGCAGATGAACACTGAAGCTTTCTTT; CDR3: CASTRQMNTEAFF
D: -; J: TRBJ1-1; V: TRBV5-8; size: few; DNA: TGTGCCAGCAGCAAGTGGGGTTTGAACACTGAAGCTTTCTTT; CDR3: CASSKWGLNTEAFF
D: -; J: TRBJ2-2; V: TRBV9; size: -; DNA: TGTGCCAGCAGCGTAGAAGTAGGGTTCACCGGGGAGCTGTTTTTT; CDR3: CASSVEVGFTGELFF
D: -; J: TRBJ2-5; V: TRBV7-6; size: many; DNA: TGTGCCAGCAGCCAGCCCGCCGGGACAAGGGGGACCCAGTACTTC; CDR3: CASSQPAGTRGTQYF
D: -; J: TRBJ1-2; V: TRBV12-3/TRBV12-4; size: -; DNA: TGTGCCAGCAGTTTAGGGGGCATTGGAGGCTACACCTTC; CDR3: CASSLGGIGGYTF
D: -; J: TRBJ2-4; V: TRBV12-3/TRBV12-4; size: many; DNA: TGTGCCAGCAGTTACGGGGGCGAGTACGCCAAAAACATTCAGTACTTC; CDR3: CASSYGGEYAKNIQYF
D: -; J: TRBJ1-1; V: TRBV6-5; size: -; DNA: TGTGCCAGCACGTTCGGGGGTGAAGCTTTCTTT; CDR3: CASTFGGEAFF
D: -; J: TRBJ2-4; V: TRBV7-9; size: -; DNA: TGTGCCAGCAGCTTAGTATGGCAGTTGAGGGCCAAAAACATTCAGTACTTC; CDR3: CASSLVWQLRAKNIQYF
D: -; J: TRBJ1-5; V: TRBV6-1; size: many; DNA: TGTGCCAGCAGTGACTATAGCAATCAGCCCCAGCATTTT; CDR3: CASSDYSNQPQHF
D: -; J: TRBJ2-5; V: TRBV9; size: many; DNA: TGTGCCAGCGCGAAAGGGGACGAGACCCAGTACTTC; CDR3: CASAKGDETQYF
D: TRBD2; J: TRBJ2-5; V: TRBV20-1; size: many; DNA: TGCAGTGCTAGAGGTCAAGGTTTTAAGGCGGGAGGACCCCAAGAGACCCAGTACTTC; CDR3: CSARGQGFKAGGPQETQYF
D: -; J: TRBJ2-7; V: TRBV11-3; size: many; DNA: TGTGCCAGCAGCTTACTTGGGGATAACGAGCAGTACTTC; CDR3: CASSLLGDNEQYF
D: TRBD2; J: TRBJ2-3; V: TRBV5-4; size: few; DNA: TGTGCCAGCAGCTCCCAGCGGGGGAGCGATACGCAGTATTTT; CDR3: CASSSQRGSDTQYF
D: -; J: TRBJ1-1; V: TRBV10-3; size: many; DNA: TGTGCCATCAGGAACAGCAGGGACCTGAACACTGAAGCTTTCTTT; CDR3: CAIRNSRDLNTEAFF
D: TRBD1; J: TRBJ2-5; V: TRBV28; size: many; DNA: TGTGCCAGCCGCTCAGGGGGCGTATTAGAGACCCAGTACTTC; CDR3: CASRSGGVLETQYF
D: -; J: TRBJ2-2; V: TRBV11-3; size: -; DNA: TGTGCCAGCTCCCACAGACTCGCGAACACCGGGGAGCTGTTTTTT; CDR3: CASSHRLANTGELFF
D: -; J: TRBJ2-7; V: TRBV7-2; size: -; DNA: TGTGCCAGCAGCTTAAGCAGGGGGGGGGCCGAGCAGTACTTC; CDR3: CASSLSRGGAEQYF
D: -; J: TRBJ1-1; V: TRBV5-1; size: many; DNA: TGCGCCAGCATGCAGGGCGAGAACACTGAAGCTTTCTTT; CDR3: CASMQGENTEAFF
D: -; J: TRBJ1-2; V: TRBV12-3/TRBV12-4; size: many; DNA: TGTGCCAGCGGCCCCGCGGGCAGGGCAGGGGGCTACACCTTC; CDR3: CASGPAGRAGGYTF
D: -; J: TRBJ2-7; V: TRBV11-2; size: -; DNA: TGTGCCAGCAGCTTAGAGGGCAGCTATTGGTACGAGCAGTACTTC; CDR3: CASSLEGSYWYEQYF
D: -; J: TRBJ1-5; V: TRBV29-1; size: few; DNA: TGCAGCATAGTGACAGGTAGCAATCAGCCCCAGCATTTT; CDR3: CSIVTGSNQPQHF
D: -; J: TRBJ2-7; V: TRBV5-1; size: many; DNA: TGCGCCAGCAGCTTGGATCCGATGAACCCCTCCTACGAGCAGTACTTC; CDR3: CASSLDPMNPSYEQYF
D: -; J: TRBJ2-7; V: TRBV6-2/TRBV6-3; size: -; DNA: TGTGCCAGCCTTAACGGGGGATCCTACGAGCAGTACTTC; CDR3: CASLNGGSYEQYF
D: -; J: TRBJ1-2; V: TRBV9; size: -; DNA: TGTGCCAGCAGCTCGCGAACAGGGACTAACTATGGCTACACCTTC; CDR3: CASSSRTGTNYGYTF
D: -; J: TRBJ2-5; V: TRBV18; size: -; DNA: TGTGCCAGCTCACCACCGGCGAGCTGGGAGACCCAGTACTTC; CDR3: CASSPPASWETQYF
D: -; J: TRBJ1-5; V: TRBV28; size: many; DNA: TGTGCCAGCAGATCCAGGGCCCCCATGGGTCAGCCCCAGCATTTT; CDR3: CASRSRAPMGQPQHF
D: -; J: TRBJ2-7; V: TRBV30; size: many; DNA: TGTGCCTGCGCCCCCGTGTACGAGCAGTACTTC; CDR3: CACAPVYEQYF
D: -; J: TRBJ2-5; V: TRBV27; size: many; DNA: TGTGCCAGCAGTTCCCCAACCCGCTGGGAGACCCAGTACTTC; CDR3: CASSSPTRWETQYF
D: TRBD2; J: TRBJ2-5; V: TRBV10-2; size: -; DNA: TGCGCCAGCGGCCGGATAGCGGGGGAGGAGACCCAGTACTTC; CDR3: CASGRIAGEETQYF
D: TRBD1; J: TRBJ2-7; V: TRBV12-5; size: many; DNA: TGTGCTAGTGGTGCGGGACAGGGGGCCGTCGAGCAGTACTTC; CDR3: CASGAGQGAVEQYF
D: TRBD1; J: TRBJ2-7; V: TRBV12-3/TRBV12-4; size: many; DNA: TGTGCCAGCACCAAGGTGTTCACAGGGGGCTCATCCTACGAGCAGTACTTC; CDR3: CASTKVFTGGSSYEQYF
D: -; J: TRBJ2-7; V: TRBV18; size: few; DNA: TGTGCCAGCTCACTTACCACTGACAGGACCTACGAGCAGTACTTC; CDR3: CASSLTTDRTYEQYF
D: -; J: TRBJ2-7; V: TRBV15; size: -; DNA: TGTGCCACCAGCAGCCCCAGGGGAAGCTCCTACGAGCAGTACTTC; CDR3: CATSSPRGSSYEQYF
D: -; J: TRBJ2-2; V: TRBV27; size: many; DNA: TGTGCCAGCAGTTCTCGAGGGTGGGCCGGGGAGCTGTTTTTT; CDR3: CASSSRGWAGELFF
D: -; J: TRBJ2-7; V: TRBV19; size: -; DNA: TGTGCCAGTAGTATCGGGCTCTCTCGCTACGAGCAGTACTTC; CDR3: CASSIGLSRYEQYF
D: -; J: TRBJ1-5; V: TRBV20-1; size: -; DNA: TGCAGTGCTAGAGATGGGGTTGGGGGGCAGAGCTTTTGGCAGCCCCAGCATTTT; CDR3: CSARDGVGGQSFWQPQHF
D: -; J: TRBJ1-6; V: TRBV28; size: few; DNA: TGTGCCAGCAGTTTAACCAGGGGATCACCCCTCCACTTT; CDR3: CASSLTRGSPLHF
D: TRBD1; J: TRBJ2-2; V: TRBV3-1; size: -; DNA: TGTGCCAGCAGCCAAGAGATCCAAGGGGGCGCCGGGGAGCTGTTTTTT; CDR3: CASSQEIQGGAGELFF
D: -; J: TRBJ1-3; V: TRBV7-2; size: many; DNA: TGTGCCAGCAGTTTAAGAGGGGGCTCTGGAAACACCATATATTTT; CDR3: CASSLRGGSGNTIYF
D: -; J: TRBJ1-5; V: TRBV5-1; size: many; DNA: TGCGCCAGCAGCTCACACACAGGGAGCAATCAGCCCCAGCATTTT; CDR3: CASSSHTGSNQPQHF
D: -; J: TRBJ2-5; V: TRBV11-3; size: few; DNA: TGTGCCAGCAGCCGATCGGAAGAGACCCAGTACTTC; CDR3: CASSRSEETQYF